These T cell receptor beta chains were read from a single sample in a study of response to subunit inactivated influenza vaccine. Using its own MiXCR run on the RT-PCR reads, TCRdb lists one record per CDR3 protein. Of around 500,000 distinct CDR3 sequences listed, approximately 10% were seen once; the top ten hold 9.5% to 15%. Material: PBMCs from blood, obtained 40 to 50 days after vaccination. The receptors come from a man aged 45 to 65 who received an inactivated influenza vaccine. The CDR3 runs from the conserved cysteine through the conserved F or W. Each record gives: clone size, CDR3 length, D gene, V gene, J gene, CDR3 DNA, CDR3 protein. D genes are given only for firm matches. Size is stated for part of the rows, as once, few or many counts, or as a class when the clone is expanded.

size: -; length: 16; D: TRBD2; V: TRBV4-3; J: TRBJ2-3; DNA: TGCGCCAGCAGCCCCGGGCCTAGCGGGGTAGTAGATACGCAGTATTTT; CDR3: CASSPGPSGVVDTQYF
size: -; length: 15; D: -; V: TRBV5-1; J: TRBJ2-1; DNA: TGCGCCAGCAGCAGGGACGTCAGCTCCTACAATGAGCAGTTCTTC; CDR3: CASSRDVSSYNEQFF
size: -; length: 14; D: -; V: TRBV3-1; J: TRBJ2-7; DNA: TGTGCCAGCAGCCAAGTTAGGAGCTCCTACGAGCAGTACTTC; CDR3: CASSQVRSSYEQYF
size: few; length: 13; D: -; V: TRBV3-1; J: TRBJ1-2; DNA: TGTGCCAGCAGCCCGGCTGGCAGGGATGGCTACACCTTC; CDR3: CASSPAGRDGYTF
size: -; length: 13; D: -; V: TRBV20-1; J: TRBJ2-3; DNA: TGCAGTGCGGACCGGCTCCTCACAGATACGCAGTATTTT; CDR3: CSADRLLTDTQYF
size: many; length: 13; D: -; V: TRBV7-9; J: TRBJ1-2; DNA: TGTGCCAGCAGCTTTAGGCGCCTGGGGGGCTACACCTTC; CDR3: CASSFRRLGGYTF
size: few; length: 13; D: -; V: TRBV5-1; J: TRBJ1-6; DNA: TGCGCCAGCAGCGCCGAGGGGGATTCACCCCTCCACTTT; CDR3: CASSAEGDSPLHF
size: many; length: 15; D: TRBD1; V: TRBV6-5; J: TRBJ1-1; DNA: TGTGCCAGCAGTTACCCCGGACAGGGACTCACTGAAGCTTTCTTT; CDR3: CASSYPGQGLTEAFF
size: -; length: 15; D: TRBD2; V: TRBV7-2; J: TRBJ2-1; DNA: TGTGCCAGCAGCTTTACCGGGACTAACTACAATGAGCAGTTCTTC; CDR3: CASSFTGTNYNEQFF
size: -; length: 16; D: TRBD1; V: TRBV28; J: TRBJ1-6; DNA: TGTGCCAGCAGCACCCCCCGGACAGGGGCTCATTCACCCCTCCACTTT; CDR3: CASSTPRTGAHSPLHF
size: few; length: 12; D: -; V: TRBV20-1; J: TRBJ2-3; DNA: TGCAGTGCTAGCAGGGACGCTGATACGCAGTATTTT; CDR3: CSASRDADTQYF
size: -; length: 13; D: -; V: TRBV24-1; J: TRBJ1-1; DNA: TGTGCCACCAGTGACGGGTTGTTCGCTGAAGCTTTCTTT; CDR3: CATSDGLFAEAFF
size: few; length: 15; D: -; V: TRBV5-1; J: TRBJ2-7; DNA: TGCGCCAGCAGCTTGGAGCCAGGGGACATTTACGAGCAGTACTTC; CDR3: CASSLEPGDIYEQYF
size: -; length: 13; D: -; V: TRBV12-3/TRBV12-4; J: TRBJ2-1; DNA: TGTGCCAGCAGTCAAGACTTGGGGTATGAGCAGTTCTTC; CDR3: CASSQDLGYEQFF
size: many; length: 16; D: -; V: TRBV7-2; J: TRBJ2-3; DNA: TGTGCCAGCAGCTGGGACCCAGACACGTCCACAGATACGCAGTATTTT; CDR3: CASSWDPDTSTDTQYF
size: -; length: 13; D: -; V: TRBV5-5; J: TRBJ2-1; DNA: TGTGCCAGCAGCTTGCCCGCAGGGTTTGAGCAGTTCTTC; CDR3: CASSLPAGFEQFF
size: many; length: 12; D: -; V: TRBV20-1; J: TRBJ2-7; DNA: TGCAGTGCTAGAGATGGGGGTTACGAGCAGTACTTC; CDR3: CSARDGGYEQYF
size: many; length: 14; D: TRBD1; V: TRBV7-2; J: TRBJ1-1; DNA: TGTGCCAGCAGCTGGGACAGGGTGAACACTGAAGCTTTCTTT; CDR3: CASSWDRVNTEAFF
size: -; length: 15; D: -; V: TRBV20-1; J: TRBJ2-1; DNA: TGCAGTGCTAGAGATCCAGTTCCTAGCTACAATGAGCAGTTCTTC; CDR3: CSARDPVPSYNEQFF
size: few; length: 17; D: -; V: TRBV4-3; J: TRBJ1-1; DNA: TGCGCCAGCAGCCAAGAGTGGGGGACGGTAATGAACACTGAAGCTTTCTTT; CDR3: CASSQEWGTVMNTEAFF
size: -; length: 14; D: -; V: TRBV19; J: TRBJ2-1; DNA: TGTGCCAGTAGTATTGGATGGTCCTACAATGAGCAGTTCTTC; CDR3: CASSIGWSYNEQFF
size: -; length: 14; D: -; V: TRBV7-2; J: TRBJ2-5; DNA: TGTGCCAGCAGCTTAGATGGGGGCGGAAAGACCCAGTACTTC; CDR3: CASSLDGGGKTQYF
size: few; length: 15; D: -; V: TRBV7-2; J: TRBJ1-5; DNA: TGTGCCAGCAGCTTAGGTTCAGGGGCCTATCAGCCCCAGCATTTT; CDR3: CASSLGSGAYQPQHF
size: -; length: 11; D: -; V: TRBV6-5; J: TRBJ1-1; DNA: TGTGCCAGCAGGGCGGCGTCTGAAGCTTTCTTT; CDR3: CASRAASEAFF
size: few; length: 13; D: TRBD1; V: TRBV20-1; J: TRBJ1-2; DNA: TGCAGTGCTGGCCGGACAGGGTTCGAGGGCTACACCTTC; CDR3: CSAGRTGFEGYTF
size: -; length: 13; D: -; V: TRBV6-1; J: TRBJ1-6; DNA: TGTGCCAGCAGCGGCGGGGAAGACTCACCCCTCCACTTT; CDR3: CASSGGEDSPLHF
size: many; length: 15; D: TRBD1; V: TRBV10-3; J: TRBJ2-5; DNA: TGTGCCATCAGTGAGATTGGGACAGGTGGAGAGACCCAGTACTTC; CDR3: CAISEIGTGGETQYF
size: -; length: 16; D: TRBD2; V: TRBV12-3/TRBV12-4; J: TRBJ2-5; DNA: TGTGCCAGCAGAATTTCGGGACTAGCGGAACAAGAGACCCAGTACTTC; CDR3: CASRISGLAEQETQYF
size: -; length: 15; D: -; V: TRBV9; J: TRBJ2-3; DNA: TGTGCCAGCAGCGTCCTATCCAAAGCCCGGGATACGCAGTATTTT; CDR3: CASSVLSKARDTQYF
size: few; length: 14; D: TRBD1; V: TRBV25-1; J: TRBJ2-7; DNA: TGTGCCAGCAGAACAGGGGGAGCCGCCTCCGAGCAGTACTTC; CDR3: CASRTGGAASEQYF
size: few; length: 15; D: -; V: TRBV9; J: TRBJ2-7; DNA: TGTGCCAGCAGCGTAGGGCAGGATCCATCCGACGAGCAGTACTTC; CDR3: CASSVGQDPSDEQYF
size: many; length: 17; D: TRBD2; V: TRBV7-2; J: TRBJ2-1; DNA: TGTGCCAGCAGCTTAGGCTACGGACTAGAGGGATGGGATGAGCAGTTCTTC; CDR3: CASSLGYGLEGWDEQFF
size: -; length: 20; D: -; V: TRBV9; J: TRBJ2-1; DNA: TGTGCCAGCAGCGTAGCGGGTGGACTACACCCCCTTAGCTCCTACAATGAGCAGTTCTTC; CDR3: CASSVAGGLHPLSSYNEQFF
size: few; length: 15; D: -; V: TRBV6-1; J: TRBJ2-2; DNA: TGTGCCAGCGGCCGCCAGGGGGGTCGAACCGGGGAGCTGTTTTTT; CDR3: CASGRQGGRTGELFF
size: few; length: 14; D: -; V: TRBV5-1; J: TRBJ1-1; DNA: TGCGCCAGCAGCCAAAACACAAGGAACACTGAAGCTTTCTTT; CDR3: CASSQNTRNTEAFF
size: -; length: 15; D: -; V: TRBV28; J: TRBJ2-7; DNA: TGTGCCAGCAGTCTTACTAGCCGGAGCTCCTACGAGCAGTACTTC; CDR3: CASSLTSRSSYEQYF
size: few; length: 14; D: TRBD2; V: TRBV3-1; J: TRBJ2-3; DNA: TGTGCCAGCAGGCAGTCTAGCGGCCAAGGAGGGCAGTATTTT; CDR3: CASRQSSGQGGQYF
size: -; length: 15; D: TRBD2; V: TRBV5-1; J: TRBJ2-1; DNA: TGCGCCAGCAGAACCGGGACTAGCGGGTACGGTGAGCAGTTCTTC; CDR3: CASRTGTSGYGEQFF
size: -; length: 13; D: -; V: TRBV3-1; J: TRBJ2-7; DNA: TGTGCCAGCACTCAATCTACGTCCTACGAGCAGTACTTC; CDR3: CASTQSTSYEQYF
size: -; length: 16; D: -; V: TRBV12-3/TRBV12-4; J: TRBJ2-2; DNA: TGTGCCAGCAGTGGGGGGGCGGGAGCAAGCACCGGGGAGCTGTTTTTT; CDR3: CASSGGAGASTGELFF
size: -; length: 13; D: -; V: TRBV6-2/TRBV6-3; J: TRBJ2-1; DNA: TGTGCCAGCAGTTACTCCCGCAGTGTTGAGCAGTTCTTC; CDR3: CASSYSRSVEQFF
size: many; length: 14; D: -; V: TRBV24-1; J: TRBJ2-5; DNA: TGTGCCACCAGTGATTCTGGCATCAGGGAGACCCAGTACTTC; CDR3: CATSDSGIRETQYF
size: few; length: 14; D: -; V: TRBV28; J: TRBJ1-1; DNA: TGTGCCAGCAGTATGACCGGGACCCAGACCCGAGCTTTCTTT; CDR3: CASSMTGTQTRAFF